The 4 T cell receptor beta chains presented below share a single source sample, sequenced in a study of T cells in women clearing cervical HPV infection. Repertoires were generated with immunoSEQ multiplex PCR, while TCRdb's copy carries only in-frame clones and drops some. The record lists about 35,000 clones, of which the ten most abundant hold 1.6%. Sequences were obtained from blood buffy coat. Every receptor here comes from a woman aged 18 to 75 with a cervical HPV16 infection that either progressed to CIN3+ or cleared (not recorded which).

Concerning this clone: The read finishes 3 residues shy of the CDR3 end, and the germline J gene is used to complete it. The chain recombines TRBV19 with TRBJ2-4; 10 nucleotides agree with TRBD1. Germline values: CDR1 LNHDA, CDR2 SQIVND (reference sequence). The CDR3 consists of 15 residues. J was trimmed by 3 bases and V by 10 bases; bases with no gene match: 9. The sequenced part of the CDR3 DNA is TGTGCCACTACTCCGGGACAGGGGATCAAAAACATT. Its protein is CATTPGQGIKNI. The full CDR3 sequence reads CATTPGQGIKNIQYF.

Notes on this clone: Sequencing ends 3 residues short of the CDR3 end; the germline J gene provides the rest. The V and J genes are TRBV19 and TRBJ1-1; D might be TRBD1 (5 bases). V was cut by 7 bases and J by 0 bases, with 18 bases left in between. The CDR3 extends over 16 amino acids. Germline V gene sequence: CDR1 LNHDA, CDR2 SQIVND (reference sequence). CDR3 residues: CASTLPSGGVNTEAFF. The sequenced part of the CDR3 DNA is TGTGCCAGTACCCTTCCCAGCGGGGGAGTGAACACTGAA.

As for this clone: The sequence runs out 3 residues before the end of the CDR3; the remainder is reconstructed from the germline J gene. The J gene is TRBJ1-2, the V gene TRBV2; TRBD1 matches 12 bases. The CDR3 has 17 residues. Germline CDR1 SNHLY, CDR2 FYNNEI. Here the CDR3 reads CASSRSGNPGQGAGYTF. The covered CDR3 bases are TGTGCCAGCAGTCGAAGTGGTAATCCGGGACAGGGGGCCGGC. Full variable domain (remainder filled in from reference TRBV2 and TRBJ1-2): EPEVTQTPSHQVTQMGQEVILRCVPISNHLYFYWYRQILGQKVEFLVSFYNNEISEKSEIFDDQFSVERPDGSNFTLKIRSTKLEDSAMYFCASSRSGNPGQGAGYTFGSGTRLTVV.

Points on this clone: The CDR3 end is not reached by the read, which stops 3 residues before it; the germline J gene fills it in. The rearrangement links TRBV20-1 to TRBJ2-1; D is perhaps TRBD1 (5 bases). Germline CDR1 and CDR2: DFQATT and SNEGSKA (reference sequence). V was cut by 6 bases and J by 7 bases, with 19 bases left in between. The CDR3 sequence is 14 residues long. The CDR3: CSARSDKPPNEQFF. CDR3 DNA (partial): TGCAGTGCCAGATCGGACAAACCCCCGAATGAG.